One and the same sample provided the 12 T cell receptor beta chains below, sequenced in a study of cytomegalovirus exposure and HLA in healthy donors (dated by TCRdb to 2016 to 2017). Libraries were prepared through the immunoSEQ multiplex PCR assay. A mixture of 60 forward primers for TCR Vbeta segments and 13 reverse primers for TCR Jbeta segments was used in the multiplex PCR. This immuneACCESS table, as held by TCRdb, lists in-frame sequences with V and J called but not all clones. Of the missing ones, under half trace to an unresolved V gene in checked studies; the others have no known cause. The sample table lists 150,000 to 180,000 clones, 80% of them with a count of one. The top ten clones comprise 5.6% of the sample. Source material: PBMCs. These receptors all stem from a woman in her forties in good health and CMV-seropositive.

The chain is built from TRBV7-9 and TRBJ1-2, with TRBD1 matching over 7 bases. V shed 1 base, J shed 5 bases, and the junction held 7 bases outside the gene matches. The germline V gene encodes CDR1 SEHNR and CDR2 FQNEAQ (reference sequence). The CDR3 totals 15 residues. This CDR3 reads CASSLETGFVYGYTF. The CDR3 coding sequence is TGTGCCAGCAGCTTAGAGACAGGGTTTGTTTATGGCTACACCTTC. Drawing the rest from reference TRBV7-9 and TRBJ1-2, the complete variable domain is DTGVSQNPRHKITKRGQNVTFRCDPISEHNRLYWYRQTLGQGPEFLTYFQNEAQLEKSRLLSDRFSAERPKGSFSTLEIQRTEQGDSAMYLCASSLETGFVYGYTFGSGTRLTVV.

The V call is TRBV7-9, the J call TRBJ2-7; TRBD2 matches 11 bases. In germline, CDR1 is SEHNR, CDR2 FQNEAQ (reference sequence). The V segment lost 0 bases and the J segment 3 bases; nucleotides outside the gene matches: 1. CDR3 length equals 15 residues. CDR3 bases: TGTGCCAGCAGCTTAGCGCTAGCGGGAGGCTACGAGCAGTACTTC. It translates to CASSLALAGGYEQYF.

The chain has TRBV6-1 and TRBJ2-7, with TRBD1 matching 8 bases. V trimming: 10 bases; J trimming: 9 bases; junction bases outside the gene matches: 14. The germline gives CDR1 MNHNS, CDR2 SASEGT. The CDR3 is made up of 13 amino acids. The CDR3, as DNA: TGTGCCACCGACAGGGGAGTACTACGAGGGCAGTACTTC. It codes for CATDRGVLRGQYF.

The chain joins TRBV5-1 to TRBJ2-7; 11 bases match TRBD2. The V and J ends lost 4 bases and 4 bases, in that order; junction bases with no gene match: 4. The CDR3 consists of 14 residues. Germline V gives CDR1 SGHRS, CDR2 YFSETQ. The CDR3 bases are TGCGCCAGCAGCGAGGGACTAGCGGCTTACGAGCAGTACTTC. Protein product: CASSEGLAAYEQYF.

This clone was recorded only once. This chain joins TRBV2 and TRBJ2-2; no clear D. Trimming removed 5 bases at V and 6 bases at J, with 7 bases between. Germline loops: CDR1 SNHLY, CDR2 FYNNEI. This CDR3 is 12 amino acids long. The DNA for the CDR3 is TGTGCCAGCAGTTACAGCCCCGGGGAGCTGTTTTTT. This sequence encodes CASSYSPGELFF.

The chain combines TRBV28 with TRBJ2-7; the match to TRBD2 covers 7 bases. The germline gives CDR1 MDHEN, CDR2 SYDVKM. The V gene end was trimmed by 2 bases and the J gene end by 6 bases; junction bases not matched to a gene: 13. This CDR3 region has 16 residues. The CDR3 is CASSLNFGGGGVEQYF. Here the CDR3 DNA reads TGTGCCAGCAGTTTAAACTTTGGCGGGGGTGGCGTCGAGCAGTACTTC.

The genes are TRBV29-1 and TRBJ2-7; 10 nucleotides agree with TRBD1. Germline-derived CDR1 and CDR2 are SQVTM and ANQGSEA. With V trimmed by 6 bases and J by 0 bases, 2 bases remained unmatched. This CDR3 region has 13 residues. DNA of the CDR3: TGCAGCGTCGGACAGGGGGTCTCCTACGAGCAGTACTTC. It translates to CSVGQGVSYEQYF.

The V call is TRBV19, the J call TRBJ2-7; the D gene is possibly TRBD1 (5 bases). Trimming stripped 5 bases from V and 1 base from J, with 12 bases between. This CDR3 contains 14 residues. Germline V gene sequence: CDR1 LNHDA, CDR2 SQIVND (reference sequence). The CDR3 DNA reads TGTGCCAGTAGTGCTAGTCAGGGATCCTACGAGCAGTACTTC. Translation gives CASSASQGSYEQYF.

The gene calls are TRBV11-2 and TRBJ2-7; D is perhaps TRBD1 (6 bases). Deletions cut 1 base from V and 5 bases from J, with 9 bases between. Germline CDR1 SGHAT, CDR2 FQNNGV. CDR3 length: 13 amino acids. The CDR3 spells CASSLVRTDEQYF. CDR3 nucleotide sequence: TGTGCCAGCAGCTTAGTCCGGACAGACGAGCAGTACTTC.

The rearrangement uses TRBV7-9 and TRBJ2-1; 8 bases are shared with TRBD2. This CDR3 is built from 18 residues. V dropped 2 bases and J dropped 5; count of bases not matched to a gene: 14. Germline loops: CDR1 SEHNR, CDR2 FQNEAQ (reference sequence). CDR3 in amino acids: CASSLSFGSGTINNEQFF. DNA for the CDR3: TGTGCCAGCAGCTTATCTTTTGGTAGCGGGACGATTAACAATGAGCAGTTCTTC.

The chain carries TRBV19 and TRBJ2-1, with 14 bases fitting TRBD2. V trimming: 3 bases; J trimming: 10 bases; junction bases outside the gene matches: 5. This CDR3 spans 15 amino acids. CDR1 is LNHDA and CDR2 is SQIVND in the germline V gene (reference sequence). The CDR3 loop is CASSILGLAGGEQFF. The CDR3 DNA reads as TGTGCCAGTAGTATTCTCGGACTAGCGGGAGGAGAGCAGTTCTTC.

This clone has a handful of counts. The chain couples TRBV27 to TRBJ2-2; TRBD1 might be the D (5 bases). Germline values: CDR1 MNHEY, CDR2 SMNVEV (reference sequence). Trimming stripped 2 bases from V and 5 bases from J, with 12 bases between. This CDR3 region has 15 residues. The CDR3 DNA is TGTGCCAGCAGTTTAGGCCAGGGCGTGACCGGGGAGCTGTTTTTT. Encoded protein: CASSLGQGVTGELFF.